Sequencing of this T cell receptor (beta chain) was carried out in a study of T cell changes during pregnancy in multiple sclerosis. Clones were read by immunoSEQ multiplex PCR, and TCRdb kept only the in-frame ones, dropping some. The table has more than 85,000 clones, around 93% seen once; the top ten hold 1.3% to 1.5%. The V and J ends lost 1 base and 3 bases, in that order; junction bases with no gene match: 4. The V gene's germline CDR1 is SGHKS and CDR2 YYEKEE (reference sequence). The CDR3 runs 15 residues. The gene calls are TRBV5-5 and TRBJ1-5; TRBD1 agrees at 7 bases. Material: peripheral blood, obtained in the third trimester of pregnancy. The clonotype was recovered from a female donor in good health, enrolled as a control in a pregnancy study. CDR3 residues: CASSLWGQPNQPQHF. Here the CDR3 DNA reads TGTGCCAGCAGCTTGTGGGGACAGCCCAATCAGCCCCAGCATTTT.